The source of this T cell receptor (beta chain) is a study of blood T cells in healthy people across ages. The J segment lost 6 bases and the V segment lost 0 bases, leaving 9 bases of the junction unmatched. Germline CDR1 is SGDLS and CDR2 is YYNGEE. The CDR3 consists of 16 residues. PCR was performed a second time for 7 to 11 cycles using a sample-barcoded 5' primer and a J-beta primer mix. Researchers report that a template-switch adaptor with 12 random nucleotides tagged each cDNA molecule. TCRdb reprocessed the 5' RACE reads via MiXCR and lists one record per CDR3 protein. The profile shows over 600,000 distinct CDR3 sequences, roughly 21% of them singletons. This clonotype has just a few counts. Isolation yielded PBMCs, at least 6.5 million per sample, in every case.

The receptor comes from a man between 70 and 80 years old in good health. The gene calls are TRBV9 and TRBJ2-1, with 7 bases lining up with TRBD2. Sequencing used blood. The CDR3 DNA reads TGTGCCAGCAGCGTAGGGACGGCGGGAGAGTTCAATGAGCAGTTCTTC. Protein product: CASSVGTAGEFNEQFF.